This is a list of T cell receptor beta chains from one sample in a study of post-analysis software for immune sequencing data. Using its own MiXCR run on the PCR reads, TCRdb lists one record per CDR3 protein. Seen here are some 700,000 distinct CDR3 sequences, more than 50% observed once, and the top ten hold approximately 10%. Material for sequencing was blood. The receptors derive from a girl aged 2 to 9 with multiple sclerosis. Both conserved end residues are trimmed from each CDR3. The order of the fields is J gene, D gene, V gene, CDR3 protein. A D gene is named only where the DNA matches it firmly.

>TRBJ2-5|TRBD2|TRBV6-7
ASSYSMVAGNGETQY
>TRBJ1-1|TRBD1|TRBV20-1
SAPGTGYGGNTEAF
>TRBJ2-5|TRBD2|TRBV7-9
ASSEVDVTSGGRRQETQY
>TRBJ2-7|TRBD2|TRBV6-6
ASRIKPLAGEEY
>TRBJ2-3|TRBD2|TRBV5-6
ASSPYSEGGRDTQY
>TRBJ2-6|-|TRBV27
ASALLEAGANVLT
>TRBJ1-2|-|TRBV15
ATQYRLRYT
>TRBJ2-3|TRBD2|TRBV4-1
ASSQEFPGLAGDPGTDTQY
>TRBJ1-2|-|TRBV12-3/TRBV12-4
ASSLAGNYGYT
>TRBJ2-3|-|TRBV6-5
ASSYRESTDTQY
>TRBJ1-1|-|TRBV20-1
SAVGLDTEAF
>TRBJ2-7|-|TRBV12-3/TRBV12-4
ASRTSTASYEQY